This T cell receptor (beta chain) came from a study of cytomegalovirus exposure and HLA in healthy donors. PCR primers comprised 60 Vbeta and 13 Jbeta primers. This table comes from immunoSEQ multiplex PCR, and its TCRdb copy is limited to in-frame clones, with some not included. Seen here are over 65,000 clones, around 77% observed once, and the top ten hold around 3.2%. Study-level results: Listed as cytomegalovirus-associated were 150 to 200 TCR beta chains.

In the case of this clone: The antigen is undetermined.

CDR3 length: 15 amino acids. Germline-derived CDR1 and CDR2 are LGHNA and YSLEER. Trimming cost V 1 base and J 5 bases, with 15 bases left between them. This chain uses TRBV4-3 with TRBJ2-7, with a tentative D call TRBD2 (5 bases). This receptor was taken from a man between 50 and 59 years old in good health and CMV-seronegative. The sample consisted of PBMCs. The CDR3 DNA follows: TGCGCCAGCAGCCAAGCGGAGGCATACGGTGACGAGCAGTACTTC. Translated: CASSQAEAYGDEQYF.